These 11 T cell receptor beta chains share one sample of origin, sequenced in a study of blood T cell repertoires in COVID-19 (dated by TCRdb to about 2020). Library creation used the immunoSEQ multiplex PCR assay. TCRdb holds this immuneACCESS table with in-frame rearrangements only. Some clones are missing; in checked studies, unresolved V genes explain under half, and the rest has no known cause. Within this sample are about 230,000 clones, with 80% to 85% of them counted one time only. Together, the top ten hold 4% to 5.5% of the sample. Material for sequencing was peripheral blood. These receptors were taken from a man aged 45-65 years with active or convalescent COVID-19.

V usage is TRBV19 and J usage is TRBJ1-5; 8 nucleotides agree with TRBD1. Losses at the gene ends were 7 bases for V and 2 bases for J; bases not matched to a gene: 13. The CDR3 is 17 amino acids. Germline V gene data show CDR1 as LNHDA and CDR2 as SQIVND (reference sequence). CDR3 loop: CASNTGTGNVGNQPQHF. The CDR3 coding sequence is TGTGCCAGTAATACCGGGACAGGTAACGTTGGCAATCAGCCCCAGCATTTT.

The genes are TRBV5-5 and TRBJ1-1, with D possibly matching TRBD1 (6 bases). The CDR3 contains 14 residues. V was cut by 1 base and J by 1 base, with 8 bases left in between. CDR1 SGHKS and CDR2 YYEKEE come from the germline V gene (reference sequence). The CDR3 nucleotides are TGTGCCAGCAGCTTGCAACAGGGGAACACTGAAGCTTTCTTT. This gives the protein CASSLQQGNTEAFF.

V usage is TRBV14 and J usage is TRBJ1-1; D is uncertain. This CDR3 comprises 15 residues. Per the germline V gene, CDR1 is SGHDN and CDR2 is FVKESK. Trimming shortened V by 3 bases and J by 0 bases, and 11 bases separated the two germline ends. The CDR3 loop is CASSHAGGLNTEAFF. CDR3 sequence (DNA): TGTGCCAGCAGCCACGCAGGTGGCCTGAACACTGAAGCTTTCTTT.

The chain has TRBV6-2 or TRBV6-3 and TRBJ1-4; 9 bases agree with TRBD1. The trim removed 6 bases at V and 8 bases at J, leaving 13 bases unmatched. The CDR3 sequence is 16 residues long. CDR1 is MNHEY and CDR2 is SVGEGT in the germline V gene. The CDR3 DNA reads TGTGCCAGCAGCGACACTCCCGGGGACAGGGACGAAAAACTGTTTTTT. Protein sequence: CASSDTPGDRDEKLFF.

V usage is TRBV6-2 or TRBV6-3 and J usage is TRBJ1-4; the D gene is possibly TRBD1 (5 bases). Germline CDR1 and CDR2: MNHEY and SVGEGT. The CDR3 has 12 residues. The ends were cut back, 6 bases at V and 11 bases at J, with 13 bases in the middle. DNA for the CDR3: TGTGCCAGCAGCCCCATCGGGGGGAAACTGTTTTTT. Its protein is CASSPIGGKLFF.

This clone appeared a single time. This chain connects TRBV5-6 to TRBJ1-1; 9 bases agree with TRBD1. The trim removed 2 bases at V and 6 bases at J, leaving 5 bases unmatched. The germline V gene has CDR1 SGHDT and CDR2 YYEEEE. This CDR3 spans 14 amino acids. The CDR3 here is CASSLYTGGSEAFF. The CDR3 DNA is TGTGCCAGCAGCTTATATACAGGGGGCTCTGAAGCTTTCTTT.

The rearrangement links TRBV4-1 to TRBJ1-1; the match to TRBD1 covers 7 bases. J gave up 1 base and V 3 bases, and 2 bases lay outside the gene matches. The CDR3 totals 14 residues. The germline V gene encodes CDR1 MGHRA and CDR2 YSYEKL. CDR3 region: CASSHPGGNTEAFF. The DNA of the CDR3 is TGCGCCAGCAGCCACCCAGGGGGGAACACTGAAGCTTTCTTT.

The chain joins TRBV7-9 to TRBJ1-2; tentative D call: TRBD1 (5 bases). This CDR3 is 16 amino acids long. Trimming removed 4 bases at V and 3 bases at J, with 18 bases between. CDR1 and CDR2 (germline): SEHNR, FQNEAQ (reference sequence). The CDR3 protein is CASSSRGPDQDYGYTF. CDR3 DNA sequence: TGTGCCAGCAGCTCAAGGGGTCCCGACCAGGACTATGGCTACACCTTC.

This clone has more than one count but fewer than ten. CDR3 loop: CASSQAGQGGSPLHF. The CDR3 region has the DNA TGTGCCAGCAGCCAAGCCGGACAGGGTGGATCACCCCTCCACTTT. The V gene is TRBV4-2, the J gene TRBJ1-6; the match to TRBD1 covers 8 bases. CDR3 length equals 15 residues. Trimming took 1 base from V and 10 from J; bases not matched to a gene: 6. Per the germline V gene, CDR1 is LGHNA and CDR2 is YNFKEQ.

The chain recombines TRBV5-4 with TRBJ1-1, with D maybe TRBD1 (5 bases). This CDR3 has 13 residues. The germline CDR1 and CDR2 sequences are SGHNT and YYREEE (reference sequence). Trimming shortened V by 0 bases and J by 6 bases, and 9 bases separated the two germline ends. The CDR3 loop is CASSLAGGAEAFF. The CDR3 DNA follows: TGTGCCAGCAGCTTGGCCGGGGGTGCTGAAGCTTTCTTT.

This clone was seen just once. The rearrangement uses TRBV30 and TRBJ2-7; TRBD2 aligns across 9 bases. After removal of 3 bases from V and 0 bases from J, the junction contained 6 bases not matched to a gene. CDR3 length equals 15 residues. Germline V lookup: CDR1 GTSNPN, CDR2 SVGIG (reference sequence). CDR3 sequence: CAWRVRRGGSYEQYF. The CDR3 DNA reads as TGTGCCTGGAGGGTAAGGCGGGGGGGCTCCTACGAGCAGTACTTC.